This TCR beta chain emerged from a study of T cells expressing NK-cell markers. Across the whole study: Sorted T-cell subsets CD3+CD56+NKG2C+, CD3+CD56+NKG2C- and CD3+CD56-NKG2C+ were TCR beta-sequenced. Seropositivity for HCMV was found in seven of the eight sequenced donors, with one seronegative. Findings and caveats of the study: It remained uncertain whether the expanded NKG2C+ T cell clones were specific for HCMV antigens. Leadership of the CD3+CD56-NKG2C+ fraction also belonged to these clonotypes in a handful of donors.

Of note for this clonotype: Antigen specificity is unknown.

After re-calling the 5' RACE reads, TCRdb lists one entry per CDR3 protein, DNA absent. This repertoire includes 140,000 or so distinct CDR3 sequences. From germline, CDR1 is MNHEY and CDR2 SVGAGI. The CDR3 spans 15 residues. The source is a young man in good health. The rearrangement uses TRBV6-5 and TRBJ2-2; TCRdb indicates TRBD1, and absent DNA this call remains unverified. The sample consisted of blood T cells: a sorted CD56 or NKG2C T cell subset, CD4+ or CD8+ T cells, or bulk PBMC T cells (not recorded which). The CDR3 spells CASSYEGRSTGELFF.